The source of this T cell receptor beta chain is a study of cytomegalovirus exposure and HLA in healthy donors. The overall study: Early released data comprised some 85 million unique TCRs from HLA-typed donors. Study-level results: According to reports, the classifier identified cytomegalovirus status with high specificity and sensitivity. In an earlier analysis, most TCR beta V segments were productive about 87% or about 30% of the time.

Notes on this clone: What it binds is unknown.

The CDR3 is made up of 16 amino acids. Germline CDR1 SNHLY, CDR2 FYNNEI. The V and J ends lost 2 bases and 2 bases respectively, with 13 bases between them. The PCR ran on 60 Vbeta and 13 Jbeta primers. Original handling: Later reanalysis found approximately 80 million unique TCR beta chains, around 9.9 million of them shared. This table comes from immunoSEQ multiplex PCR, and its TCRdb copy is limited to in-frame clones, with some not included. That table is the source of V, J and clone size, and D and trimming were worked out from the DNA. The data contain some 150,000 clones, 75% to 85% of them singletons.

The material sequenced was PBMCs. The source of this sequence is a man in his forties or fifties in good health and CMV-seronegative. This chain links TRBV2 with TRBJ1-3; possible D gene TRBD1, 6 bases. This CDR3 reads CASSEYGGATGNTIYF. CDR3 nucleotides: TGTGCCAGCAGTGAATATGGGGGCGCGACTGGAAACACCATATATTTT.